This entry describes one TCR beta chain. The antigen is not known. This record belongs to a study of sequential checkpoint blockade in melanoma. Across the whole study: DNA from about a hundred pretreatment tumor samples underwent TCRβ immunosequencing. Around 21 patients had matched tumor biopsies before treatment and at week 13 after nivolumab or ipilimumab alone.

Regarding the study as a whole: About 30 times likelier clinical benefit followed increased tumor T-cell fraction and clonality. Pretreatment TIL clonality tracked with response in the nivolumab-first arm.

Treatment denoted: randomized to nivolumab then ipilimumab (arm A) or the reverse (arm B). J gave up 2 bases and V 1 base, and 11 bases lay outside the gene matches. CDR3 length: 18 residues. Germline V gene data show CDR1 as KGHSH and CDR2 as LQKENI. Sequenced by immunoSEQ multiplex PCR; TCRdb stores in-frame clones only, minus some. The table lists around 4,300 clones, roughly 20% of them singletons. The chain couples TRBV18 to TRBJ1-1; 9 nucleotides agree with TRBD1. Specimen: tumor tissue (inferred from file names), collected from a patient given nivolumab and ipilimumab in sequence. The source is a human donor with melanoma. In nucleotides, the CDR3 is TGTGCCAGCTCACCACAGGCGGGACAGGGTTTGAGAAACACTGAAGCTTTCTTT. Protein: CASSPQAGQGLRNTEAFF.